One and the same sample provided the 10 T cell receptor beta chains below, sequenced in a study of CD8+CD57+ T cells in acquired aplastic anemia. Genomic DNA, the template, was used for profiling of the TCR beta VDJ and CDR3. One entry per CDR3 protein, called by TCRdb with MiXCR from the reads. Of 150,000 to 200,000 distinct CDR3 sequences listed, over 60% were seen once; the top ten hold around 42%. Sequencing was done on a sample of sorted CD4+, CD8+, or CD8+CD57+ T cells (not recorded which) from PBMCs. These receptors came from a human donor with severe aplastic anemia or a healthy control (not recorded which).

The sample holds a few counts of this clonotype. The chain carries TRBV12-3 or TRBV12-4 and TRBJ1-4; the D is unclear. CDR3 size: 14 residues. V lost 3 bases to trimming and J lost 4 bases, with 9 bases between them. The CDR3 DNA reads as TGTGCCAGCAGTTTCGTCGGAAGTAATGAAAAACTGTTTTTT. Protein: CASSFVGSNEKLFF.

DNA for the CDR3: TGTGCCAGCAGCTCTCTGGGACTAGAGGCGAATGAGCAGTTCTTC. As protein: CASSSLGLEANEQFF. The V and J genes are TRBV12-3 or TRBV12-4 and TRBJ2-1, with 8 positions matching TRBD2. V dropped 6 bases and J dropped 7; count of bases not matched to a gene: 11. The CDR3 runs 15 residues.

This chain connects TRBV10-2 to TRBJ2-7; 7 bases match TRBD1. Germline loops: CDR1 WSHSY, CDR2 SAAADI. The CDR3 extends over 15 amino acids. J gave up 1 base and V 0 bases, and 3 bases lay outside the gene matches. CDR3 bases: TGCGCCAGCAGTGAGTCGCCAGGGGGATCCTACGAGCAGTACTTC. This translates into CASSESPGGSYEQYF.

The chain combines TRBV6-2 or TRBV6-3 with TRBJ1-2; 8 nucleotides align to TRBD1. V shed 5 bases, J shed 2 bases, and the junction held 4 bases outside the gene matches. The CDR3 has 14 amino acids. Looked up from germline, CDR1 is MNHEY and CDR2 is SVGEGT. In DNA, the CDR3 is TGTGCCAGCAGTCGGACAGGGCCAAACTATGGCTACACCTTC. Its protein is CASSRTGPNYGYTF.

V and J are TRBV30 and TRBJ2-7; no clear D. Germline CDR1 is GTSNPN and CDR2 is SVGIG (reference sequence). The V end was cut by 0 bases, the J end by 3 bases, with 9 bases between. The CDR3 loop spans 13 amino acids. CDR3 amino acids: CAWSVGRDYEQYF. The CDR3 nucleotides are TGTGCCTGGAGTGTGGGCAGAGACTACGAGCAGTACTTC.

This chain connects TRBV2 to TRBJ1-1; D uncertain. V was clipped by 1 base and J by 5 bases, with 11 bases between them. The CDR3 has 14 residues. The V gene's germline CDR1 is SNHLY and CDR2 FYNNEI. The chain's CDR3 is CASSEGPDETEAFF. Here the CDR3 DNA reads TGTGCCAGCAGTGAAGGGCCCGATGAGACTGAAGCTTTCTTT.

J is TRBJ1-1 and V is TRBV29-1, with TRBD1 matching over 10 bases. CDR1 is SQVTM, CDR2 ANQGSEA, per germline. The V gene end was trimmed by 7 bases and the J gene end by 5 bases; junction bases not matched to a gene: 10. The CDR3 is 14 residues long. CDR3 protein: CSGRQGARGTEAFF. In DNA form, the CDR3 reads TGCAGCGGTCGACAGGGGGCGAGGGGAACTGAAGCTTTCTTT.

This rearrangement joins TRBV11-2 to TRBJ2-7, with D unclear. Trimming took off 3 bases at V and 6 bases at J, with 6 bases between the two ends. Germline loops: CDR1 SGHAT, CDR2 FQNNGV. The CDR3 consists of 11 residues. The CDR3 region has the DNA TGTGCCAGCAGCTTCAGGAGCGAGCAGTACTTC. Protein sequence: CASSFRSEQYF.

This clonotype appeared a single time. The rearrangement links TRBV9 to TRBJ2-7; 7 bases line up with TRBD2. In germline, CDR1 is SGDLS, CDR2 YYNGEE. Trimming removed 4 bases from V and 1 base from J; junction bases left unmatched: 14. This CDR3 is built from 17 residues. DNA for the CDR3: TGTGCCAGCAGCCCACCAAGAGGAGTGGGGGGGTCCTACGAGCAGTACTTC. Protein: CASSPPRGVGGSYEQYF.

V gene TRBV5-1 combines with J gene TRBJ1-2, with 7 bases lining up with TRBD1. Germline CDR1 reads SGHRS; CDR2 reads YFSETQ. The CDR3 totals 15 residues. Trimming took 4 bases from V and 3 from J; bases not matched to a gene: 9. CDR3 in DNA: TGCGCCAGCAGCCTACAGTGGGACAGCGACTATGGCTACACCTTC. Protein product: CASSLQWDSDYGYTF.